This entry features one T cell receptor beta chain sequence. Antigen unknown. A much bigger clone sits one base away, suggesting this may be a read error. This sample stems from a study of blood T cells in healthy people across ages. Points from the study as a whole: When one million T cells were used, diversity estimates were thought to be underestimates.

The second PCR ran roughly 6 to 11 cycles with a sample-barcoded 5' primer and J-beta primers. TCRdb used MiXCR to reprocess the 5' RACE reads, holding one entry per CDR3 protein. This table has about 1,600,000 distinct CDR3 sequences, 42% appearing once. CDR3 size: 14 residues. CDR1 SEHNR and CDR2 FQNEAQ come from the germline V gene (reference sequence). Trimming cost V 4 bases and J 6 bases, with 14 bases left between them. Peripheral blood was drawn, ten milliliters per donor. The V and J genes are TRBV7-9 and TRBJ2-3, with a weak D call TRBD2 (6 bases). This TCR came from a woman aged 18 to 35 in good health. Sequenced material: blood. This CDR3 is CASSSTSGADTQYF. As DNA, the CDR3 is TGTGCCAGCAGCTCGACTAGTGGCGCGGATACGCAGTATTTT.